This T cell receptor (beta chain) was recovered during a study of T-cell memory formation after mild COVID-19. The germline V gene encodes CDR1 LNHDA and CDR2 SQIVND (reference sequence). Trimming cost V 5 bases and J 3 bases; bases outside gene matches: 9. The CDR3 has 16 amino acids. General study points: Day 15 to 85 contracting clones showed balanced CD4/CD8; later expanders leaned CD4+. Contracting CD4+ clones sat mainly in CM and EM; CD8+ in EMRA. Pre-infection memory already had some responding clones, implying cross-reactive memory joined.

Of note for this clonotype: Its specificity is unknown.

TCR alpha and TCR beta cDNA libraries with sample barcodes and UMIs came from 5'RACE using constant-segment primers. MiXCR, applied by TCRdb to the 5' RACE reads, yields one record per CDR3 protein. The profile shows hundreds of thousands of distinct CDR3 sequences, around a sixth of them singletons. This TCR derives from a man between 18 and 35 years old who had mild COVID-19 (a few samples of this study predate the infection). Cell type and time point are not known. The specimen sequenced was PBMCs or a T cell subset sorted from them (not recorded which). This chain links TRBV19 with TRBJ2-5; TRBD2 matches at 10 bases. The CDR3: CASSPLLAGAEETQYF. Here the CDR3 DNA reads TGTGCCAGTAGTCCTCTGCTAGCGGGGGCAGAAGAGACCCAGTACTTC.